This T cell receptor beta chain was identified during a study of cytomegalovirus exposure and HLA in healthy donors. This CDR3 comprises 18 residues. Germline V gene sequence: CDR1 ENHRY, CDR2 SYGVKD. The germline V and J ends were trimmed by 0 bases and 3 bases, with 21 bases remaining between them. Findings and caveats of the study: Presence/absence analysis assumed near-uniform sequencing depth across donors.

The primer mix had 60 Vbeta and 13 Jbeta primers. This table comes from immunoSEQ multiplex PCR, and its TCRdb copy is limited to in-frame clones, with some not included. Of around 130,000 clones listed, around three quarters were seen once; the top ten hold around 1.9%. As regards this clone: Its antigen is undetermined.

The sequencing sample was made of PBMCs. The chain joins TRBV10-3 to TRBJ2-7; TRBD1 is a possible D gene (5 bases). This clonotype was sampled from a woman in her 50s in good health and CMV-seronegative. The CDR3 loop is CAISESPIRANRDYEQYF. Written as DNA, the CDR3 is TGTGCCATCAGTGAGTCTCCTATCAGGGCTAACCGTGACTACGAGCAGTACTTC.